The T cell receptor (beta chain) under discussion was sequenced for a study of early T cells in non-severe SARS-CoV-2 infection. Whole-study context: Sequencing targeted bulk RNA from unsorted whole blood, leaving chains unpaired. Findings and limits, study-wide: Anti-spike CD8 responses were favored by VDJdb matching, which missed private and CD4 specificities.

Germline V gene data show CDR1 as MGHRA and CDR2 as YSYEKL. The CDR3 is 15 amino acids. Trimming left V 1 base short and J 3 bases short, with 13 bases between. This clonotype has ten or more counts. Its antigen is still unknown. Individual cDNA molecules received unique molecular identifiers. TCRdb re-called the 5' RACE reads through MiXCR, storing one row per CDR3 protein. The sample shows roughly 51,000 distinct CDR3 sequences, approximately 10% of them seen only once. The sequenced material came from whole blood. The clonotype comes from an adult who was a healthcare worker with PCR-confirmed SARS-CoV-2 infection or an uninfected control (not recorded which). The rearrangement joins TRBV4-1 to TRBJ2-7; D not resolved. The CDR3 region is CASSQVGAGDYEQYF. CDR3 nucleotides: TGCGCCAGCAGCCAAGTTGGCGCAGGAGACTACGAGCAGTACTTC.